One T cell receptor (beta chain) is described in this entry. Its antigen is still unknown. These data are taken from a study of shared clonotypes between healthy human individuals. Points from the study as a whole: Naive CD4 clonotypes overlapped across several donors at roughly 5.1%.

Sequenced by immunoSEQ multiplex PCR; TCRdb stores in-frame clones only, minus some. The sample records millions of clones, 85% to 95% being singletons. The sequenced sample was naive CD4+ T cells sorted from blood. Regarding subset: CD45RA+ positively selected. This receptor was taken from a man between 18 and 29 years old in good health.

CDR3 sequence (DNA): TGTGCCAGCAGTGACAAGGCAGGGAGAGACTATGGCTACACCTTC. Protein: CASSDKAGRDYGYTF. The V call is TRBV6-4, the J call TRBJ1-2, with D possibly TRBD1 on 5 matching bases. V was shortened by 2 bases and J by 3 bases, with 13 bases between the two germline ends. Germline V gene data show CDR1 as MRHNA and CDR2 as SNTAGT. The CDR3 runs 15 residues.